Presented here are 11 T cell receptor beta chains from one specimen sequenced in a study of PD-1 blockade in classical Hodgkin lymphoma. In every patient, relapse followed autologous stem cell transplantation, while exposure to brentuximab vedotin differed. Here immunoSEQ multiplex PCR was the method, and the copy in TCRdb shows in-frame clones only, minus some. This table has fewer than 25,000 clones, approximately 80% appearing once. The specimen comprised peripheral blood mononuclear cells (PBMCs), sampled at baseline. Receptors originate from a human donor with classical Hodgkin lymphoma.

The genes are TRBV6-1 and TRBJ2-5; D unresolved. Trimming removed 0 bases at V and 2 bases at J, with 10 bases between. This CDR3 contains 15 residues. In germline, CDR1 is MNHNS, CDR2 SASEGT. The CDR3 is CASSEARGRQETQYF. In DNA, the CDR3 is TGTGCCAGCAGTGAAGCGCGTGGGCGGCAAGAGACCCAGTACTTC.

The genes are TRBV5-4 and TRBJ2-7, with 13 bases identical to TRBD2. The length of the CDR3 is 15 residues. Germline CDR1 is SGHNT and CDR2 is YYREEE (reference sequence). Trimming removed 4 bases from V and 1 base from J; junction bases left unmatched: 2. CDR3 bases: TGTGCCAGCAGCAAGACTAGCGGGGGGTCCTACGAGCAGTACTTC. It encodes CASSKTSGGSYEQYF.

The CDR3 DNA sequence: TGTGCCAGCAGCCCCGCTAGTAGCTACAATGAGCAGTTCTTC. It specifies CASSPASSYNEQFF. V is TRBV14 and J is TRBJ2-1; D not certain. The V gene lost 4 bases and the J gene lost 3 bases, with 10 bases spanning the gap. This CDR3 has 14 amino acids. Germline CDR1 SGHDN, CDR2 FVKESK.

This clone was detected only a few times. CDR3 sequence: CASSPEGVKLFF. The CDR3 DNA is TGTGCCAGCTCCCCTGAGGGGGTAAAACTGTTTTTT. This sequence joins TRBV6-1 and TRBJ1-4; D is possibly TRBD1 (6 bases). There are 12 residues in the CDR3. Trimming shortened V by 8 bases and J by 10 bases, and 14 bases separated the two germline ends. Germline V gene data show CDR1 as MNHNS and CDR2 as SASEGT.

The chain couples TRBV6-5 to TRBJ1-3; TRBD1 is a possible D gene (5 bases). Germline V gives CDR1 MNHEY, CDR2 SVGAGI. The V end was cut by 10 bases, the J end by 0 bases, with 10 bases between. The CDR3 extends over 13 amino acids. The CDR3 DNA is TGTGCCACGGGACTCCTCTCTGGAAACACCATATATTTT. Amino acids: CATGLLSGNTIYF.

This chain uses TRBV9 with TRBJ1-2; D not resolved. V lost 4 bases to trimming and J lost 1 base, with 11 bases between them. This CDR3 contains 14 residues. Germline V gene data show CDR1 as SGDLS and CDR2 as YYNGEE. In nucleotides, the CDR3 is TGTGCCAGCAGCTCAGAAGGGCATAACTATGGCTACACCTTC. Translation gives CASSSEGHNYGYTF. The whole variable domain, remainder taken from reference TRBV9 and TRBJ1-2, is DSGVTQTPKHLITATGQRVTLRCSPRSGDLSVYWYQQSLDQGLQFLIQYYNGEERAKGNILERFSAQQFPDLHSELNLSSLELGDSALYFCASSSEGHNYGYTFGSGTRLTVV.

Only a few counts were recorded for this clone. The V gene is TRBV27, the J gene TRBJ2-6, with TRBD1 matching over 8 bases. The CDR3 runs 18 residues. The trim removed 2 bases at V and 0 bases at J, leaving 6 bases unmatched. The germline CDR1 and CDR2 sequences are MNHEY and SMNVEV (reference sequence). Here the CDR3 reads CASSLRQGAFSGANVLTF. Here the CDR3 DNA reads TGTGCCAGCAGTTTACGGCAGGGGGCTTTCTCTGGGGCCAACGTCCTGACTTTC.

V is TRBV10-3 and J is TRBJ2-7; D is possibly TRBD1 or TRBD2 (5 bases each). The germline gives CDR1 ENHRY, CDR2 SYGVKD. This CDR3 spans 16 amino acids. Trimming removed 2 bases at V and 3 bases at J, with 17 bases between. CDR3 sequence reads: CAISEKWDGVHYEQYF. The DNA for the CDR3 is TGTGCCATCAGTGAGAAATGGGACGGAGTGCACTACGAGCAGTACTTC.

This chain uses TRBV30 with TRBJ1-5, with a possible D match to TRBD1 (5 bases). V was clipped by 0 bases and J by 2 bases, with 5 bases between them. Germline V gene data show CDR1 as GTSNPN and CDR2 as SVGIG (reference sequence). CDR3 length: 13 amino acids. CDR3 amino acids: CAWSVGGNQPQHF. Here the CDR3 DNA reads TGTGCCTGGAGTGTAGGGGGCAATCAGCCCCAGCATTTT.

The V gene is TRBV5-6, the J gene TRBJ1-2, with unresolved D. The CDR3 contains 12 residues. CDR1 and CDR2 (germline): SGHDT, YYEEEE. Trimming removed 0 bases from V and 7 bases from J, with 7 bases in between. CDR3 bases: TGTGCCAGCAGCTTGGTAGGGTTTGGCTACACCTTC. Its protein product is CASSLVGFGYTF. Together with reference TRBV5-6 and TRBJ1-2, the CDR3 gives the full variable domain: DAGVTQSPTHLIKTRGQQVTLRCSPKSGHDTVSWYQQALGQGPQFIFQYYEEEERQRGNFPDRFSGHQFPNYSSELNVNALLLGDSALYLCASSLVGFGYTFGSGTRLTVV.

The chain links TRBV7-9 to TRBJ1-2, with D unclear. CDR3 size: 14 residues. Trimming pared 1 base from V and 4 bases from J, leaving 10 bases between. Germline V CDR1 and CDR2: SEHNR, FQNEAQ (reference sequence). The CDR3: CASSLGEVAYGYTF. CDR3 nucleotides: TGTGCCAGCAGCTTAGGGGAGGTGGCCTATGGCTACACCTTC.